This is a list of T cell receptor beta chains from one sample in a study of OX40 agonist ivuxolimab in advanced cancers. This table comes from immunoSEQ multiplex PCR, and its TCRdb copy is limited to in-frame clones, with some not included. The sample lists about 7,800 clones; around 67% were seen once. The specimen was CD4+ or CD8+ T cells sorted from blood, collected in a trial of the OX40 agonist ivuxolimab. The receptors were sampled from an adult with an advanced solid tumor such as melanoma, head and neck, liver or kidney cancer. Each CDR3 is given without its conserved first and last residue. The order of the fields is J gene, CDR3 length, V gene, CDR3 protein.

J: TRBJ2-7
length: 12
V: TRBV9
CDR3: ASSPGLTSYEQY

J: TRBJ1-1
length: 11
V: TRBV19
CDR3: ASSIRLNTEAF

J: TRBJ2-7
length: 11
V: TRBV7-9
CDR3: ASRPGQTYEQY

J: TRBJ1-3
length: 12
V: TRBV4-1
CDR3: ASSLHDNGNTIY

J: NA
length: 16
V: TRBV11-2
CDR3: ASSLESGAGQGTYEQY

J: TRBJ1-2
length: 9
V: TRBV6-6
CDR3: ATVLNYGYT

J: TRBJ1-5
length: 15
V: TRBV7-9
CDR3: ASSRADLKYSNQPQH

J: TRBJ1-5
length: 11
V: TRBV28
CDR3: ASSFQGYQPQH

J: TRBJ1-1
length: 13
V: TRBV7-2
CDR3: ASSSQGEFGTEAF

J: TRBJ2-3
length: 11
V: TRBV6-5
CDR3: ASSLDSTDTQY

J: TRBJ2-7
length: 13
V: TRBV11-2
CDR3: ASSPRGGRVREQY

J: TRBJ1-1
length: 11
V: TRBV9
CDR3: ASSVTGKTEAF

J: TRBJ1-4
length: 12
V: TRBV6-5
CDR3: ASSSVTTNEKLF

J: TRBJ2-2
length: 15
V: TRBV28
CDR3: ASSFPWGQGGTGELF

J: TRBJ1-1
length: 12
V: TRBV7-9
CDR3: ASSSQGGNTEAF

J: TRBJ2-7
length: 10
V: TRBV7-2
CDR3: ASSRGSGEQY

J: TRBJ2-1
length: 11
V: TRBV5-4
CDR3: AVLAGGNNEQF

J: TRBJ1-4
length: 13
V: TRBV5-4
CDR3: ASSFGQSGYEKLF

J: TRBJ2-1
length: 17
V: TRBV4-2
CDR3: ASSQEDSGRTGRGNEQF

J: TRBJ1-2
length: 12
V: TRBV28
CDR3: ASSFLGQVYGYT

J: TRBJ2-1
length: 13
V: TRBV6-4
CDR3: ASTPSGGSYNEQF

J: TRBJ2-7
length: 10
V: TRBV6-1
CDR3: ASSEDGTEQY

J: TRBJ2-7
length: 10
V: TRBV13
CDR3: ASSGGRGEQY

J: TRBJ1-1
length: 14
V: TRBV21-1
CDR3: ASRQIIATIRTEAF

J: TRBJ2-7
length: 15
V: TRBV14
CDR3: ASSQGQGTGLVYEQY

J: TRBJ1-2
length: 9
V: TRBV7-2
CDR3: ASSLAQGYT

J: TRBJ1-6
length: 15
V: TRBV27
CDR3: ASSLSGGRPYNSPLH

J: TRBJ2-2
length: 12
V: TRBV29-1
CDR3: SVRGSGGPGELF

J: TRBJ1-3
length: 13
V: TRBV9
CDR3: ASSVGQDSGNTIY

J: TRBJ2-7
length: 12
V: TRBV6-5
CDR3: ASSYFGKGNEQY

J: TRBJ1-5
length: 13
V: TRBV4-1
CDR3: ASSQTRQGAQPQH

J: TRBJ1-3
length: 12
V: TRBV6-1
CDR3: ASSESILGNTIY

J: TRBJ2-1
length: 10
V: TRBV4-1
CDR3: ASSHGGIEQF

J: TRBJ1-2
length: 14
V: TRBV5-6
CDR3: ASSLEGGIANYGYT

J: TRBJ1-6
length: 14
V: TRBV10-3
CDR3: AIRLGEGAPNSPLH

J: TRBJ2-7
length: 13
V: TRBV6-9
CDR3: ASSAALAGDDEQY

J: TRBJ2-1
length: 15
V: TRBV7-8
CDR3: ASSFSGVNTGGNEQF

J: TRBJ1-6
length: 13
V: TRBV2
CDR3: ASILDGQRGSPLH

J: TRBJ2-7
length: 15
V: TRBV19
CDR3: ASSIGFYRVPAYEQY

J: TRBJ2-5
length: 13
V: TRBV10-3
CDR3: AISEYGTVQETQY

J: TRBJ2-1
length: 13
V: TRBV9
CDR3: ASSAGTGLINEQF

J: TRBJ2-3
length: 11
V: TRBV7-9
CDR3: ASSLSTYRAQY

J: TRBJ2-7
length: 17
V: TRBV7-9
CDR3: ASSFATHIPGLAVYEQY

J: TRBJ1-5
length: 12
V: TRBV19
CDR3: ASSIGQGEQPQH

J: TRBJ2-3
length: 11
V: TRBV6-4
CDR3: ASSYSDGDTQY